The subject of this entry is one T cell receptor beta chain. In this sample, this clonotype turned up many times. The antigen it recognizes is unknown. No much larger clonotype is one base removed from it; base qualities were not supplied. This sample was taken from a study of identical twins (TCRdb year 2016). Study-level background: To test whether fetal clonotypes persist, the study used deep sequencing on TCR alpha and beta repertoires from monozygotic twins, unrelated adults of various ages, and cord blood. To rule out contamination, replicate twin experiments were performed at different times with different library preparation protocols. Study-wide conclusions, independent of this receptor: Conclusions relied on cross-sectional statistical analysis, since the same donors could not be followed over many years. Invariant T cells such as MAIT and iNKT could partly confound zero-insertion analyses, although diverse VJ usage argued against such confounding for most clonotypes. The excess sharing between twins in beta out-of-frame sequences was weaker because fewer shared sequences reduced the signal-to-noise ratio. Fewer insertions were carried by abundant cord blood beta clonotypes, a similar but weaker trend appeared in young adult naive repertoires, and no such trend appeared in memory repertoires. Compared with coincidental sharing between unrelated individuals, out-of-frame TCR alpha sequences shared between twins had an excess of sequences with low generation probability. Out-of-frame TCR alpha sharing in monozygotic twins was systematically underestimated by recombination models, whereas sharing between unrelated individuals was in agreement with the recombination models.

All donors were healthy Caucasians. Three pairs of female monozygotic twins, all aged 18 to 29 years, were included in the twin cohort. CD4+ and CD8+ T cell populations were isolated with positive isolation kits from Invitrogen. Looking up the germline V gene yields CDR1 SGHRS and CDR2 YFSETQ. For this chain, trimming is 1 base at the V end and 5 bases at the J end, and the number of junction bases without a gene match is 7. The CDR3 runs 15 residues from the cysteine to the phenylalanine. Only the CDR3 part of the read is kept: 45 bases, read in frame from the first base. The library was produced with 5' RACE. Sequencing instrument: Illumina HiSeq 2000. Template switching added a universal primer binding site, and the final cDNA carried a unique molecular identifier that allowed TCR cDNA molecules to be counted accurately. Specific primers in the conserved constant-segment region were used to synthesize first-strand cDNA for the TCR alpha and beta chains. To control for contamination, every cDNA library carried two barcodes: a SMART-Mk sample barcode plus Illumina barcodes. TruSeq adapter sequences, together with Illumina sample barcodes, were added in two successive PCR steps. The Illumina HiSeq platform was used with custom primers to sequence TCR alpha and beta cDNA libraries. In the source study's methods: Raw reads were processed with MiGEC to extract unique molecular identifiers, and MiXCR was used to determine CDR3 positions. Recombination models were inferred per individual with the repgenHMM and IGoR tools using an EM algorithm. The analysis of shared clonotypes was done with the tcR package in R, with sharing normalized by the product of cloneset sizes. To study raw recombination without the effects of thymic and clonal selection, out-of-frame nonproductive sequences were analyzed. Through fastp at Q25 and MiXCR, TCRdb rebuilt clones from the public reads, retaining in-frame beta chains. Rows are unified per CDR3 protein, each entry keeping the most common DNA and genes. The V and J calls follow TCRdb's processing rather than the paper's. Counted in this sample were 500,000 or so distinct CDR3 sequences; about 20% of them appeared once. The leading ten clones occupy 0.75% to 0.95% of the sample.

The same data also contributed to another study, on T cells expressing NK-cell markers. The second study's authors report: TCR beta-chain repertoires were profiled in sorted CD3+CD56+NKG2C+, CD3+CD56+NKG2C- and CD3+CD56-NKG2C+ T-cell subsets from several donors. Seven of the eight sequenced donors were HCMV-seropositive and one was HCMV-seronegative. In several experiments an anti-gammadeltaTCR antibody was added to restrict sorting to alphabetaTCR-expressing T cells. For 5 or 6 donors, the dominant CD3+CD56+NKG2C+ clonotypes were among the top 10 CD8+ clonotypes and accounted for roughly 1.0-7.5% of CD8+ T cells. Those dominant clonotypes were again the most abundant among CD3+CD56-NKG2C+ cells in a handful of donors, at 28.3-60.1%. Whether the expanded NKG2C-expressing T cell clones were specific for HCMV antigens was left unclear. Randomly selected healthy volunteers, three men and five women, were used as the eight sequenced donors. HCMV-specific IgG was detected in serum with a commercial ELISA kit to determine HCMV serostatus. MIGEC was used to demultiplex reads and group reads by UMI, and MiTCR was used to assemble and quantify clonotypes. Only TCR cDNA sequences supported by at least two reads were kept to exclude erroneous sequences. The tcR package was used for downstream repertoire analysis, with clonotypes matched between fractions based on CDR3 nucleotide sequence plus V segment. VDJmatch was used to annotate antigen specificity against VDJdb, with one amino acid substitution in CDR3 allowed.

The receptor was derived from a woman aged 18-29 years in good health. Material: CD4+ T cells sorted from blood. Recombination joined TRBV5-1 with TRBJ2-3; 7 central nucleotides agree with TRBD1. The CDR3 loop reads CASSLLGGRLDTQYF. The bases read TGCGCCAGCAGCTTGCTAGGGGGCCGATTAGATACGCAGTATTTT.